These T cell receptor beta chains were read from a single sample in a study of blood T cells in healthy people across ages. TCRdb analysed the 5' RACE reads with MiXCR anew, one entry per CDR3 protein. The table records some 940,000 distinct CDR3 sequences, 25% to 30% of them present only once. The sample also formed part of further work on T cells of mothers and their children.

The sequencing input was blood. Receptors were obtained from a woman aged 40 to 55 in good health. Both conserved end residues are part of each CDR3. Each record gives: D gene, J gene, V gene, clone size, CDR3 length, CDR3 DNA, CDR3 protein. A D gene is named only where the DNA matches it firmly. A row's size may be missing; if present it is once, few, many or a size class.

-	TRBJ2-1	TRBV3-1	-	17	TGTGCCAGCAGCCCCAGAGGGCCAGGCGCTACCTACAATGAGCAGTTCTTC	CASSPRGPGATYNEQFF
-	TRBJ2-3	TRBV9	few	16	TGTGCCAGCAGCGTAGCTTTCCGGGGCAACACAGATACGCAGTATTTT	CASSVAFRGNTDTQYF
-	TRBJ2-1	TRBV28	many	16	TGTGCCAGCAGTTTATCGGGACTGAGTTACTACAATGAGCAGTTCTTC	CASSLSGLSYYNEQFF
TRBD2	TRBJ2-7	TRBV12-3/TRBV12-4	few	16	TGTGCCAGCAGTTATCGTCTAGCGGGGGACTCCTACGAGCAGTACTTC	CASSYRLAGDSYEQYF
-	TRBJ1-1	TRBV5-1	many	13	TGCGCCAGCAGCTTGAGGGGGGTCTCTGAAGCTTTCTTT	CASSLRGVSEAFF
TRBD1	TRBJ2-1	TRBV7-9	few	18	TGTGCCAGCAGCTCGGGACAGGTAATGAGGGGAACCTACAATGAGCAGTTCTTC	CASSSGQVMRGTYNEQFF
TRBD1	TRBJ1-6	TRBV5-1	-	15	TGCGCCAGCAGCTCGGGACAGGGGGTATTTTCACCCCTCCACTTT	CASSSGQGVFSPLHF
-	TRBJ2-3	TRBV20-1	-	14	TGCAGTGCTAGACCAAACACGAGGGCAGATACGCAGTATTTT	CSARPNTRADTQYF
-	TRBJ1-1	TRBV12-3/TRBV12-4	-	14	TGTGCCAGCAGGACAGGTTGGGAGAACACTGAAGCTTTCTTT	CASRTGWENTEAFF
-	TRBJ2-7	TRBV9	-	15	TGTGCCAGCAGCGTAGGAGGAGGGAAGGCCTACGAGCAGTACTTC	CASSVGGGKAYEQYF
TRBD1	TRBJ1-6	TRBV6-5	few	16	TGTGCCAGCAGCACTCGGACAGGGAGCCGTTATTCACCCCTCCACTTT	CASSTRTGSRYSPLHF
-	TRBJ1-1	TRBV28	many	14	TGTGCCAGCAGTTTCCCAAGGTTGAACACTGAAGCTTTCTTT	CASSFPRLNTEAFF
TRBD1	TRBJ1-5	TRBV28	-	15	TGTGCCAGCAGTTCCGACAGGGGGGTTAGTCAGCCCCAGCATTTT	CASSSDRGVSQPQHF
-	TRBJ2-7	TRBV12-3/TRBV12-4	-	16	TGTGCCAGCATTTCCCTCCGGGGGGCCTCCTACAATGAGCAGTACTTC	CASISLRGASYNEQYF
TRBD2	TRBJ2-5	TRBV18	-	18	TGTGCCAGCTCACCACCGTCGGGACTAGCGGGGGTTCCTGGGGAGCAGTACTTC	CASSPPSGLAGVPGEQYF
-	TRBJ2-7	TRBV28	many	13	TGTGCCAGCAGCACCGGGGCCCCTTACGAGCAGTACTTC	CASSTGAPYEQYF
TRBD2	TRBJ2-7	TRBV9	-	15	TGTGCCAGCAGCGTAGCGGGAGGGACCGGTGATGAGCAGTACTTC	CASSVAGGTGDEQYF
-	TRBJ2-7	TRBV20-1	-	14	TGCAGTGCCGCCGGACAGGGAGGGATGGGGGAGCAGTACTTC	CSAAGQGGMGEQYF
TRBD1	TRBJ1-1	TRBV15	few	14	TGTGCCACCAGCATGGACAGGGTCAGGACTGAAGCTTTCTTT	CATSMDRVRTEAFF
TRBD1	TRBJ2-1	TRBV7-2	-	15	TGTGCCAGCAACCGGGACAGGGCCAGGCAAGAGACCCAGTTCTTC	CASNRDRARQETQFF
-	TRBJ2-3	TRBV11-2	-	11	TGTGCCTTTGGAGACACAGATACGCAGTATTTT	CAFGDTDTQYF
-	TRBJ2-2	TRBV7-6	few	15	TGTGCCAGCAGCGCTACAGGGGAGGGCATCGGGGAGCTGTTTTTT	CASSATGEGIGELFF
TRBD2	TRBJ2-1	TRBV5-1	-	16	TGCGCCAGCAGCTTTGGCGGGGGGGCCCCCTACAATGAGCAGTTCTTC	CASSFGGGAPYNEQFF
TRBD2	TRBJ2-3	TRBV2	-	14	TGTGCCAGCAGCCGGACTAGCGGGGCAGATACGCAGTATTTT	CASSRTSGADTQYF
-	TRBJ2-7	TRBV7-9	many	14	TGTGCCAGCAGCCAGGGACAACTATCCTACGAGCAGTACTTC	CASSQGQLSYEQYF
-	TRBJ2-7	TRBV7-2	-	18	TGTGCCAGCAGCTTTAGCGTAGGGGGGGTTAGGCTCGGCGGTGAGCAGTACTTC	CASSFSVGGVRLGGEQYF
TRBD2	TRBJ2-4	TRBV7-2	many	13	TGTGCCAGCAGCTCGGGGGGGGGCGACATTCAGTACTTC	CASSSGGGDIQYF
-	TRBJ1-1	TRBV2	few	12	TGTGCCAGCAGGATCCGGGACATCGAAGCTTTCTTT	CASRIRDIEAFF
-	TRBJ2-7	TRBV5-5	few	14	TGTGCCAGCAGCGGAACAGGCCCGGTCGCCGAGCAGTACTTC	CASSGTGPVAEQYF
TRBD2	TRBJ2-3	TRBV3-1	-	16	TGTGCCAGCAGCCATCTAGCGGGGGGGCCCACAGATACGCAGTATTTT	CASSHLAGGPTDTQYF
-	TRBJ1-1	TRBV18	-	15	TGTGCCAGCTCACCATACAGTACGAAGAACACTGAAGCTTTCTTT	CASSPYSTKNTEAFF
TRBD1	TRBJ2-7	TRBV27	few	14	TGTGCCACATCCCGGACAGGGAATTCCTACGAGCAGTACTTC	CATSRTGNSYEQYF
TRBD1	TRBJ2-1	TRBV6-5	-	16	TGTGCCAGCAGTCTCGGACAGGCCGCTCTTTACAATGAGCAGTTCTTC	CASSLGQAALYNEQFF
-	TRBJ1-2	TRBV3-1	-	12	TGTGCCAGCAGCTATGACCAGGGAGGCTACACCTTC	CASSYDQGGYTF
-	TRBJ1-4	TRBV19	-	13	TGTGCCAGTAGTATACAGCAGAATGAAAAACTGTTTTTT	CASSIQQNEKLFF
-	TRBJ2-3	TRBV20-1	-	14	TGCAGTGCTAGCCTGGGGGCTAGCACAGATACGCAGTATTTT	CSASLGASTDTQYF
-	TRBJ1-6	TRBV12-3/TRBV12-4	few	14	TGTGCCAGCAGTCAAAGGACAGATAATTCACCCCTCCACTTT	CASSQRTDNSPLHF
TRBD2	TRBJ2-1	TRBV28	many	15	TGTGCCAGCACCAGACTAGCGGGGAGCTACAATGAGCAGTTCTTC	CASTRLAGSYNEQFF
TRBD1	TRBJ1-1	TRBV7-3	few	14	TGTGCCAGCAGCTTTCAGGGGGCCGGCACTGAAGCTTTCTTT	CASSFQGAGTEAFF
TRBD1	TRBJ2-7	TRBV28	many	13	TGTGCCAGCAGGCGAAGGACAGGGGACGAGCAGTACTTC	CASRRRTGDEQYF
-	TRBJ2-5	TRBV28	many	17	TGTGCCAGCAGCATGGGACAACCGGGGGCTTACCAAGAGACCCAGTACTTC	CASSMGQPGAYQETQYF
TRBD2	TRBJ2-1	TRBV4-3	-	17	TGCGCCAGCAGCCAAGTCGTTACTAGCGGGATTCTGGGTGAGCGGTTCTTC	CASSQVVTSGILGERFF
TRBD1	TRBJ2-7	TRBV7-9	-	14	TGTGCCAGCACCCTAGGGGACAGGGGTTACGAGCAGTACTTC	CASTLGDRGYEQYF
TRBD1	TRBJ2-1	TRBV10-3	-	14	TGTGCCATCAGTGGTACAGGGGGCCACAATGAGCAGTTCTTC	CAISGTGGHNEQFF
TRBD1	TRBJ2-3	TRBV7-2	-	15	TGTGCCAGCAGCTTAACAGGGGGAAGAGAAGATACGCAGTATTTT	CASSLTGGREDTQYF
TRBD2	TRBJ2-1	TRBV12-3/TRBV12-4	-	16	TGTGCCAGCAGTTTGGTAGCGGGAGAGTTTTACAATGAGCAGTTCTTC	CASSLVAGEFYNEQFF
TRBD1	TRBJ2-7	TRBV19	-	15	TGTGCCAGTAGTACCCGGACAGGGGGCACCTACGAGCAGTACTTC	CASSTRTGGTYEQYF
-	TRBJ2-5	TRBV7-9	-	16	TGTGCCAGCAGCTTAGGTACAGGGAGGAGTGGAGAGACCCAGTACTTC	CASSLGTGRSGETQYF
-	TRBJ1-2	TRBV6-1	-	14	TGTGCCAGCAGCGGACAGCAAAATTCCTATGGCTACACCTTC	CASSGQQNSYGYTF
-	TRBJ1-4	TRBV12-3/TRBV12-4	-	14	TGTGCCAGCAGTCCTCGTGGCCTAGGTGAAAAACTGTTTTTT	CASSPRGLGEKLFF
-	TRBJ2-2	TRBV4-3	once	18	TGCGCCAGCAGCCAAGAGAGGGGGGGGACAGGCGGTACCGGGGAGCTGTTTTTT	CASSQERGGTGGTGELFF
-	TRBJ1-1	TRBV4-3	few	17	TGCGCCAGCAGCCGACACCAGGTGGGGGGGCTGACCACTGAAGCTTTCTTT	CASSRHQVGGLTTEAFF
-	TRBJ2-1	TRBV2	few	18	TGTGCCAGCAGTGAAGAAGATAGCTGGAGTGGTGCCTACAATGAGCAGTTCTTC	CASSEEDSWSGAYNEQFF
TRBD1	TRBJ1-5	TRBV7-2	-	16	TGTGCCAGCAGCTTAGGATCAGGGGGCGGTGGTCAGCCCCAGCATTTT	CASSLGSGGGGQPQHF